The clone carrying this T cell receptor beta chain was seen a handful of times. Its antigen is unidentified. No cell sorting was done before RNA was extracted from the tissue. The normal lung tissue was taken more than 3 cm from the tumor edge. Donors were chemotherapy-naive, newly diagnosed lung cancer surgical patients in China, August–late 2014. This sample is part of a study of tumor and adjacent non-tumor tissue in lung cancer. On the study more broadly: Stage I to III disease affected 10 men and roughly 5 women aged about 31 to 85. General observations from the study: Compared with tumor, normal lung showed significantly lower TCR diversity. Top 100 clones took a larger repertoire share in normal lung.

V lost 7 bases and J lost 5, with 14 bases in between. Germline CDR1 is SQVTM and CDR2 is ANQGSEA. This CDR3 comprises 13 residues. The library came from three nested PCR rounds adapted from ARM-PCR protocols. TCRdb processed the multiplex PCR reads anew with MiXCR; each CDR3 protein has one entry. In the table there are tens of thousands of distinct CDR3 sequences, 74% of which are singletons. The V and J genes are TRBV29-1 and TRBJ1-4, with D unresolved. This clonotype originated in an older woman with non-small cell lung cancer. The specimen was distant non-tumor lung tissue. CDR3: CSAAWFGNEKLFF. The CDR3 bases are TGCAGCGCCGCGTGGTTCGGGAATGAAAAACTGTTTTTT.